One TCR beta chain is described in this entry. What it binds is not known. Authors of the study amplified TCR beta CDR3 regions from RNA transcripts. Researchers ran a first-round RT-PCR on the TCR CDR3 using the HTBI primer set. TCRdb called the multiplex PCR reads again in MiXCR, with one record for every CDR3 protein. Of about 720,000 distinct CDR3 sequences listed, roughly 17% are singletons. The entry originates in a study of T cells in Graves' hyperthyroidism and ophthalmopathy. Points from the study as a whole: Separating ophthalmopathy from stable hyperthyroidism was achieved by a 13 V-J model.

Patients aged 18 to 65 had newly diagnosed hyperthyroidism that had lasted under 2 months. Diagnoses used clinical symptoms, serum thyroxine and TRAb, thyroid ultrasound and orbital computed tomography. Trimming removed 4 bases from V and 4 bases from J, with 20 bases in between. The CDR3 runs 16 residues. Germline values: CDR1 DFQATT, CDR2 SNEGSKA (reference sequence). This receptor was taken from a man aged 18 to 30 with Graves' hyperthyroidism. This chain joins TRBV20-1 and TRBJ2-1; TRBD2 might be the D (6 bases). The specimen sequenced was blood. DNA for the CDR3: TGCAGTGCTACCGGACACGAGACGACTAGATACAATGAGCAGTTCTTC. Its protein product is CSATGHETTRYNEQFF.